The 26 T cell receptor beta chains below were found in one sample sequenced in a study of beta chain features in type 1 diabetes (dated by TCRdb to the late 2010s). Library method: the immunoSEQ multiplex PCR assay. The entire amount of isolated RNA was reverse transcribed using the High Capacity cDNA Reverse Transcription Kit, so the sequenced TCRB transcripts were expressed ones. TCRdb took this table from immuneACCESS and kept in-frame rearrangements with V and J called. Such tables lack part of the clones; where checked against another copy, unresolved V genes explain under half of the gap, and the rest is unexplained. Present in this sample are fewer than 250,000 clones, about 71% of which were seen just once. 0.053% of the sample comes from the top ten. Sequencing input: naive CD4+ T cells from blood. According to the study, the label for this sample's cell subset or site signals: true naive CD4+ T cells. The source is a young man in good health.

The V gene is TRBV7-9, the J gene TRBJ1-1, with TRBD1 identical over 7 bases. The length of the CDR3 is 17 residues. Germline CDR1 is SEHNR and CDR2 is FQNEAQ (reference sequence). Germline trimming cut 5 bases from V and 0 bases from J; bases unmatched to any gene: 12. The CDR3 bases are TGTGCCAGCAGCCCTATATTCCCGACAGGGATGAACACTGAAGCTTTCTTT. This codes for CASSPIFPTGMNTEAFF. The whole variable domain, remainder taken from reference TRBV7-9 and TRBJ1-1, is DTGVSQNPRHKITKRGQNVTFRCDPISEHNRLYWYRQTLGQGPEFLTYFQNEAQLEKSRLLSDRFSAERPKGSFSTLEIQRTEQGDSAMYLCASSPIFPTGMNTEAFFGQGTRLTVV.

The rearrangement joins TRBV10-3 to TRBJ1-5, with a tentative D call TRBD1 (5 bases). The CDR3 is 15 residues long. In germline, CDR1 is ENHRY, CDR2 SYGVKD. Trimming removed 10 bases from V and 6 bases from J, with 22 bases in between. Here the CDR3 DNA reads TGTGCCACCACCCCCGCAGGGACGGCCCCTCAGCCCCAGCATTTT. This codes for CATTPAGTAPQPQHF.

The CDR3, as DNA: TGTGCCAGCAGCCTGGGGACAGGTCTGGAAAAACTGTTTTTT. As protein: CASSLGTGLEKLFF. This rearrangement joins TRBV7-2 to TRBJ1-4; 8 bases line up with TRBD1. V was pared by 5 bases and J by 8 bases, with 7 bases of the junction left unmatched. Germline V gene sequence: CDR1 SGHTA, CDR2 FQGNSA. CDR3 length: 14 residues.

CDR3 in amino acids: CSVLDSMNTEAFF. The CDR3 DNA reads TGCAGCGTTTTGGACAGCATGAACACTGAAGCTTTCTTT. The chain recombines TRBV29-1 with TRBJ1-1; tentative D call: TRBD1 (6 bases). Trimming removed 5 bases from V and 0 bases from J, with 10 bases in between. This CDR3 comprises 13 residues. Germline V lookup: CDR1 SQVTM, CDR2 ANQGSEA. The full variable domain, rest sourced from reference TRBV29-1 and TRBJ1-1, is SAVISQKPSRDICQRGTSLTIQCQVDSQVTMMFWYRQQPGQSLTLIATANQGSEATYESGFVIDKFPISRPNLTFSTLTVSNMSPEDSSIYLCSVLDSMNTEAFFGQGTRLTVV.

This clone appeared a few times. The chain links TRBV29-1 to TRBJ2-7, with 8 bases aligning to TRBD1. This CDR3 is 16 amino acids long. Trimming took 6 bases from V and 3 from J; bases not matched to a gene: 16. CDR1 and CDR2 (germline): SQVTM, ANQGSEA. In DNA form, the CDR3 reads TGCAGCGTACGCATTCAGGGCAGGGGGCGAATCTACGAGCAGTACTTC. Residues: CSVRIQGRGRIYEQYF.

This clone was detected only a few times. The chain has TRBV30 and TRBJ1-5, with unresolved D. Per germline, CDR1 GTSNPN and CDR2 SVGIG (reference sequence). V dropped 7 bases and J dropped 7 bases, with 8 bases sitting between them. The CDR3 consists of 10 residues. CDR3 in DNA: TGTGCCTTCCCCGGGCAGCCCCAGCATTTT. The encoded protein is CAFPGQPQHF.

CDR3 nucleotides: TGTGCCAGCAGCTCATGGACTAGCGGGAGCAGGGATGAGCAGTTCTTC. It translates to CASSSWTSGSRDEQFF. The rearrangement uses TRBV13 and TRBJ2-1; 13 bases match TRBD2. The CDR3 totals 16 residues. Germline CDR1 reads PRHDT; CDR2 reads FYEKMQ (reference sequence). V lost 4 bases and J lost 8; bases outside the gene matches: 8.

The rearrangement joins TRBV5-1 to TRBJ2-2; TRBD1 agrees at 8 bases. This CDR3 is built from 16 residues. After removal of 4 bases from V and 5 bases from J, the junction contained 10 bases not matched to a gene. In germline, CDR1 is SGHRS, CDR2 YFSETQ. The CDR3 region has the DNA TGCGCCAGCAGCGACGGGACAGGTTTCAGGACCGGGGAGCTGTTTTTT. This sequence encodes CASSDGTGFRTGELFF.

This clone occurred a few times. The chain recombines TRBV5-4 with TRBJ2-7; no definite D call. This CDR3 comprises 14 residues. CDR1 SGHNT and CDR2 YYREEE come from the germline V gene (reference sequence). V dropped 0 bases and J dropped 5 bases, with 12 bases sitting between them. The CDR3 sequence: CASSLGLITDEQYF. The CDR3 coding sequence is TGTGCCAGCAGCTTGGGGCTAATTACGGACGAGCAGTACTTC.

CDR3 bases: TGCGCCAGCAGCCCACTAGCGGGAGGGGGGGATGAGCAGTTCTTC. Protein: CASSPLAGGGDEQFF. The chain joins TRBV4-3 to TRBJ2-1; 13 positions match TRBD2. CDR1 LGHNA and CDR2 YSLEER come from the germline V gene. The CDR3 has 15 residues. Trimming took 4 bases from V and 8 from J; bases not matched to a gene: 5.

The chain links TRBV18 to TRBJ1-1; a possible D gene is TRBD1 (6 bases). Trimming left V 5 bases short and J 4 bases short, with 14 bases between. CDR3 size: 14 residues. From germline, CDR1 is KGHSH and CDR2 LQKENI. The CDR3 coding sequence is TGTGCCAGCTCAGGACAGCGCCGAGGCACTGAAGCTTTCTTT. Protein: CASSGQRRGTEAFF. The whole variable domain, remainder taken from reference TRBV18 and TRBJ1-1, is NAGVMQNPRHLVRRRGQEARLRCSPMKGHSHVYWYRQLPEEGLKFMVYLQKENIIDESGMPKERFSAEFPKEGPSILRIQQVVRGDSAAYFCASSGQRRGTEAFFGQGTRLTVV.

The rearrangement links TRBV30 to TRBJ1-5; D call uncertain. The CDR3 runs to 13 residues. Looked up from germline, CDR1 is GTSNPN and CDR2 is SVGIG (reference sequence). V lost 2 bases and J lost 4, with 9 bases in between. The CDR3 sequence is CAWSRQANQPQHF. Written as DNA, the CDR3 is TGTGCCTGGAGTAGGCAAGCGAATCAGCCCCAGCATTTT. Together with reference TRBV30 and TRBJ1-5, the CDR3 gives the full variable domain: SQTIHQWPATLVQPVGSPLSLECTVEGTSNPNLYWYRQAAGRGLQLLFYSVGIGQISSEVPQNLSASRPQDRQFILSSKKLLLSDSGFYLCAWSRQANQPQHFGDGTRLSIL.

This clone was found a few times. The rearrangement uses TRBV11-2 and TRBJ2-7, with a possible D match to TRBD2 (5 bases). Germline V gene lookup returns CDR1 SGHAT and CDR2 FQNNGV. Trimming stripped 4 bases from V and 3 bases from J, with 13 bases between. The CDR3 covers 14 residues. The CDR3 loop reads CASSSNRDLYEQYF. CDR3 DNA: TGTGCCAGCAGCTCGAACCGGGATCTCTACGAGCAGTACTTC.

In its sample, this clone was seen a few times. The genes are TRBV30 and TRBJ2-1; maybe TRBD1 (6 bases). The germline V gene has CDR1 GTSNPN and CDR2 SVGIG (reference sequence). The CDR3 length is 12 residues. V lost 2 bases and J 15 bases, leaving 17 bases between the germline ends. CDR3 sequence: CAWSRQDRVPFF. For the CDR3, the DNA is TGTGCCTGGAGTCGACAGGATAGGGTTCCGTTCTTC.

V usage is TRBV30 and J usage is TRBJ1-5; D remains unclear. The germline gives CDR1 GTSNPN, CDR2 SVGIG (reference sequence). The germline V and J ends were trimmed by 4 bases and 0 bases, with 7 bases remaining between them. This CDR3 is 13 amino acids long. The CDR3 nucleotides are TGTGCCTGGACGGATGATAGCAATCAGCCCCAGCATTTT. Residues: CAWTDDSNQPQHF.

V gene TRBV30 combines with J gene TRBJ1-5; D is unresolved. The CDR3 contains 15 residues. Germline-derived CDR1 and CDR2 are GTSNPN and SVGIG (reference sequence). V was clipped by 5 bases and J by 0 bases, with 14 bases between them. CDR3 loop: CAWGKAGYSNQPQHF. CDR3 in DNA: TGTGCCTGGGGCAAGGCCGGATATAGCAATCAGCCCCAGCATTTT.

CDR3 sequence: CSVGAGEEKLFF. For the CDR3, the DNA is TGCAGCGTTGGGGCAGGGGAGGAAAAACTGTTTTTT. The genes are TRBV29-1 and TRBJ1-4, with D possibly TRBD1 on 6 matching bases. Between the trimmed V and J ends, which lost 4 bases and 8 bases, there was a span of 11 bases. This CDR3 has 12 amino acids. Germline lookup yields CDR1 SQVTM and CDR2 ANQGSEA.

This chain joins TRBV30 and TRBJ1-2; the match to TRBD1 covers 7 bases. The CDR3 spans 13 residues. Looked up from germline, CDR1 is GTSNPN and CDR2 is SVGIG (reference sequence). V shed 8 bases, J shed 3 bases, and the junction held 9 bases outside the gene matches. The CDR3 nucleotides are TGTGCCCACTATGACAGGGTCGACTATGGCTACACCTTC. Protein: CAHYDRVDYGYTF.

The chain recombines TRBV11-2 with TRBJ2-5; D uncertain. The germline V and J ends were trimmed by 0 bases and 0 bases, with 11 bases remaining between them. CDR1 is SGHAT and CDR2 is FQNNGV in the germline V gene. This CDR3 is 16 amino acids long. The CDR3 coding sequence is TGTGCCAGCAGCTTAGACGGACGACGGTACCAAGAGACCCAGTACTTC. Translation gives CASSLDGRRYQETQYF.

This chain uses TRBV4-2 with TRBJ2-1; 11 positions agree with TRBD1. The CDR3 runs 16 residues. From germline, CDR1 is LGHNA and CDR2 YNFKEQ. With 3 bases clipped from V and 8 bases from J, the junction kept 9 bases outside the gene matches. In DNA, the CDR3 is TGTGCCAGCAGCCAGGGGACAGGGGGACACCTCGATGAGCAGTTCTTC. Amino acids: CASSQGTGGHLDEQFF.

V is TRBV2 and J is TRBJ2-5; 7 bases agree with TRBD2. V trimming: 3 bases; J trimming: 2 bases; junction bases outside the gene matches: 3. CDR1 is SNHLY and CDR2 is FYNNEI in the germline V gene. The CDR3 spans 14 residues. The CDR3 DNA reads TGTGCCAGCAGTGATGCTAGCGGACAAGAGACCCAGTACTTC. Its protein product is CASSDASGQETQYF.

The chain has TRBV28 and TRBJ2-1; D remains ambiguous. Trimming took off 5 bases at V and 7 bases at J, with 9 bases between the two ends. The CDR3 extends over 12 amino acids. CDR1 MDHEN and CDR2 SYDVKM come from the germline V gene. The CDR3 DNA sequence: TGTGCCAGCAGTCCATCATGGAATGAGCAGTTCTTC. Encoded protein: CASSPSWNEQFF.

The rearrangement uses TRBV5-6 and TRBJ2-1, with 10 bases identical to TRBD1. Trimming took 4 bases from V and 7 from J; bases not matched to a gene: 11. From germline, CDR1 is SGHDT and CDR2 YYEEEE. The CDR3 length is 16 residues. CDR3: CASSPRDRGLNNEQFF. Here the CDR3 DNA reads TGTGCCAGCAGCCCACGAGACAGGGGGCTAAATAATGAGCAGTTCTTC.

This clone was detected only a few times. The V and J genes are TRBV30 and TRBJ2-7, with TRBD2 as a possible D gene (6 bases). Germline CDR1 GTSNPN, CDR2 SVGIG (reference sequence). V dropped 0 bases and J dropped 5 bases, with 8 bases sitting between them. CDR3 length equals 12 residues. The CDR3 bases are TGTGCCTGGAGTGTTAGCGGCAACGAGCAGTACTTC. It is translated as CAWSVSGNEQYF.

In its sample, this clone was seen once. The chain uses TRBV9 and TRBJ2-1; tentative D call: TRBD2 (6 bases). The CDR3 contains 13 residues. Looked up from germline, CDR1 is SGDLS and CDR2 is YYNGEE. V lost 4 bases, J lost 8 bases, and 13 bases lay in between. The CDR3 region has the DNA TGTGCCAGCAGCCCATCGCGGGATCATGAGCAGTTCTTC. Its protein product is CASSPSRDHEQFF.

The V and J genes are TRBV29-1 and TRBJ2-4; D unclear. Between the trimmed V and J ends, which lost 0 bases and 0 bases, there was a span of 9 bases. CDR3 size: 15 residues. CDR1 SQVTM and CDR2 ANQGSEA come from the germline V gene. For the CDR3, the DNA is TGCAGCGTTGAAGATAGGGTAAAAGCCAAAAACATTCAGTACTTC. This codes for CSVEDRVKAKNIQYF.